This T cell receptor beta chain is from a study of CD8 T cells in ankylosing spondylitis. Study conclusions and caveats: For ankylosing spondylitis blood, a TCR beta motif of seven to nine highly homologous variants appeared characteristic. From matched ankylosing spondylitis synovial fluid, disease-linked clones were reportedly recovered at significantly enriched levels.

There are a few counts of this clonotype. Its antigen is still unknown. TCRdb fed the 5' RACE reads into MiXCR, producing one record per CDR3 protein. The table lists just under 550,000 distinct CDR3 sequences, about 13% of them singletons. CDR1 MGHRA and CDR2 YSYEKL come from the germline V gene. The CDR3 contains 16 residues. V dropped 1 base and J dropped 0 bases, with 12 bases sitting between them. The sequence was collected from a male donor with ankylosing spondylitis. The specimen was blood, either unsorted or a sorted T cell fraction (not recorded which). This chain connects TRBV4-1 to TRBJ1-2; no definite D call. The CDR3 reads CASSQAITPANYGYTF. CDR3 in DNA: TGCGCCAGCAGCCAAGCTATTACGCCAGCTAACTATGGCTACACCTTC.